This TCR beta chain stems from a study of blood T cell repertoires in COVID-19. For the study at large: Sites across the United States, Italy and Spain contributed samples from acute and convalescent COVID-19. From T cells, B-cell-depleted T cells, or PBMCs came the material, which was cDNA or gDNA.

Germline CDR1 is KGHDR and CDR2 is SFDVKD. CDR3 length: 15 amino acids. The trim removed 6 bases at V and 4 bases at J, leaving 7 bases unmatched. In the original analysis: Amplified reference gene primers provided the basis for estimating nucleated cell counts. The assay was immunoSEQ multiplex PCR, and TCRdb's table has in-frame clones only and misses some. V and J calls and clone size are those listed in that table; D and trimming were worked out from the DNA. The table lists 250,000 to 300,000 clones, approximately 86% of them singletons. The genes are TRBV24-1 and TRBJ2-5; 10 bases match TRBD1. The specimen was peripheral blood. The clonotype originates from a man younger than 30 with active or convalescent COVID-19. The CDR3, as DNA: TGTGCCACCAGTACGGGACAGGGGAGAGGAGAGACCCAGTACTTC. Protein: CATSTGQGRGETQYF.